The 13 T cell receptor beta chains in this list originate from one sample, sequenced in a study of T cells in Graves' hyperthyroidism and ophthalmopathy. Amplification of TCR beta CDR3 regions was performed using RNA transcripts as template. Researchers ran a first-round RT-PCR on the TCR CDR3 using the HTBI primer set. TCRdb reanalysed the multiplex PCR reads using MiXCR and keeps one entry per CDR3 protein. The sample records around 620,000 distinct CDR3 sequences, about half being singletons. Sequences were obtained from peripheral blood or thyroid tissue (not recorded which). These receptors all come from an adult woman with Graves' disease, either hyperthyroidism or ophthalmopathy (not recorded which).

Note on this clonotype: Germline is not matched at one junction end, which may reflect a read error. The chain employs TRBV19 and TRBJ2-6, with D tentatively TRBD1 or TRBD2 (5 bases each). The CDR3 consists of 11 residues. From germline, CDR1 is LNHDA and CDR2 SQIVND (reference sequence). CDR3: CATGTRGTEAF. The CDR3 DNA sequence: TGTGCCACCGGGACCCGGGGCACTGAAGCTTTC. Using reference TRBV19 and TRBJ2-6 for the parts outside the CDR3, the full variable domain is DGGITQSPKYLFRKEGQNVTLSCEQNLNHDAMYWYRQDPGQGLRLIYYSQIVNDFQKGDIAEGYSVSREKKESFPLTVTSAQKNPTAFYLCATGTRGTEAFGAGSRLTVL.

This clonotype was observed many times. The J gene is TRBJ2-6, the V gene TRBV12-5; D is possibly TRBD2 (6 bases). Germline CDR1 and CDR2: LGHNT and FRNRAP. The CDR3 contains 17 residues. V was trimmed by 0 bases and J by 0 bases, leaving 9 bases between them. In DNA form, the CDR3 reads TGTGCTAGTGGTTTGGTACTAGCAATCTCTGGGGCCAACGTCCTGACTTTC. Its protein is CASGLVLAISGANVLTF.

This clonotype has at least ten counts. The chain has TRBV15 and TRBJ2-5; D remains ambiguous. CDR1 LNHNV and CDR2 YYDKDF come from the germline V gene (reference sequence). The germline V and J ends were trimmed by 3 bases and 3 bases, with 17 bases remaining between them. The CDR3 is 16 residues long. The chain's CDR3 is CATSRLSRRLEETQYF. CDR3 coding DNA: TGTGCCACCAGCAGGCTGAGCCGCAGGTTGGAAGAGACCCAGTACTTC. Full variable domain (missing parts from reference TRBV15 and TRBJ2-5): DAMVIQNPRYQVTQFGKPVTLSCSQTLNHNVMYWYQQKSSQAPKLLFHYYDKDFNNEADTPDNFQSRRPNTSFCFLDIRSPGLGDTAMYLCATSRLSRRLEETQYFGPGTRLLVL.

This clonotype was seen at least ten times. The V gene is TRBV2, the J gene TRBJ1-1, with D perhaps matching TRBD1 (5 bases). Trimming pared 7 bases from V and 0 bases from J, leaving 9 bases between. This CDR3 region has 13 residues. From germline, CDR1 is SNHLY and CDR2 FYNNEI. This chain's CDR3 is CASKGSLNTEAFF. Written as DNA, the CDR3 is TGTGCCAGCAAGGGGAGTTTGAACACTGAAGCTTTCTTT.

This clonotype occurred once. This chain uses TRBV20-1 with TRBJ1-2, with 7 positions matching TRBD1. The CDR3 totals 14 residues. The V gene's germline CDR1 is DFQATT and CDR2 SNEGSKA (reference sequence). V lost 7 bases and J lost 2; bases outside the gene matches: 10. The CDR3 is CSGSGTAQNYGYTF. DNA of the CDR3: TGCAGTGGATCAGGGACAGCCCAGAACTATGGCTACACCTTC.

The chain joins TRBV4-1 to TRBJ1-5; D gene unclear. From germline, CDR1 is MGHRA and CDR2 YSYEKL. V lost 5 bases and J 1 base, leaving 18 bases between the germline ends. The CDR3 is 17 residues long. The CDR3 region is CASSSWGQVGSNQPQHF. Here the CDR3 DNA reads TGCGCCAGCAGCTCCTGGGGTCAGGTCGGGAGCAATCAGCCCCAGCATTTT.

Details on this clonotype: The limits of the CDR3 on the DNA are not certain, so only TCRdb's listed CDR3 is given. The rearrangement joins TRBV9 to TRBJ2-2; the DNA was not used to check the table's D call, TRBD2. 13 amino acids form the CDR3, both terminal residues included. The germline V gene encodes CDR1 SGDLS and CDR2 YYNGEE. CDR3 region: CASSPWTSGSCFF.

There are many counts of this clonotype. CDR3 sequence (DNA): TGTGCCAGCAGTCCCTTCGGCCAGCCCCAGCATTTT. Translated, it gives CASSPFGQPQHF. The V and J genes are TRBV12-3 or TRBV12-4 and TRBJ1-5; no definite D call. V lost 5 bases to trimming and J lost 7 bases, with 9 bases between them. The CDR3 has 12 residues.

The chain employs TRBV9 and TRBJ1-5; no clear D gene. The CDR3 length is 17 residues. The V gene lost 0 bases and the J gene lost 0 bases, with 13 bases spanning the gap. Germline values: CDR1 SGDLS, CDR2 YYNGEE. CDR3 sequence: CASSVVAMDHSNQPQHF. The DNA of the CDR3 is TGTGCCAGCAGCGTAGTGGCAATGGATCATAGCAATCAGCCCCAGCATTTT. The complete variable domain, with remaining parts taken from reference TRBV9 and TRBJ1-5, reads DSGVTQTPKHLITATGQRVTLRCSPRSGDLSVYWYQQSLDQGLQFLIQYYNGEERAKGNILERFSAQQFPDLHSELNLSSLELGDSALYFCASSVVAMDHSNQPQHFGDGTRLSIL.

This clonotype appeared many times. The V gene is TRBV20-1, the J gene TRBJ1-2, with D unclear. Per germline, CDR1 DFQATT and CDR2 SNEGSKA (reference sequence). V gave up 6 bases and J gave up 8 bases, with 13 bases separating them. The CDR3 covers 11 residues. The CDR3 region has the DNA TGCAGTGCCCTAAACCACAAGGGCTACACCTTC. This sequence encodes CSALNHKGYTF.

This clonotype showed up many times. The V and J genes are TRBV4-1 and TRBJ1-5, with a tentative D call TRBD1 (6 bases). V was shortened by 2 bases and J by 2 bases, with 10 bases between the two germline ends. The CDR3 runs to 15 residues. Germline V gene lookup returns CDR1 MGHRA and CDR2 YSYEKL. CDR3 nucleotides: TGCGCCAGCAGCCAACGGGGGGCTCGCAATCAGCCCCAGCATTTT. Its translation: CASSQRGARNQPQHF.

The chain uses TRBV29-1 and TRBJ1-1; no clear D gene. The CDR3 totals 12 residues. V dropped 6 bases and J dropped 12 bases, with 20 bases sitting between them. Germline values: CDR1 SQVTM, CDR2 ANQGSEA. CDR3 loop: CSVAPRKGISFF. CDR3 nucleotide sequence: TGCAGCGTCGCTCCCCGTAAAGGGATTTCTTTCTTT.

CDR3 in amino acids: CASSLAMSGLYGYTF. Written as DNA, the CDR3 is TGTGCCAGCAGCTTAGCGATGTCAGGGCTCTATGGCTACACCTTC. The V call is TRBV7-8, the J call TRBJ1-2, with D perhaps matching TRBD1 (5 bases). The CDR3 extends over 15 amino acids. Germline assignment: CDR1 SGHVS and CDR2 FQNEAQ. The V end lost 0 bases, the J end lost 4 bases, and 12 bases lay between the germline ends. Combining the CDR3 with reference TRBV7-8 and TRBJ1-2 gives the whole variable domain GAGVSQSPRYKVAKRGQDVALRCDPISGHVSLFWYQQALGQGPEFLTYFQNEAQLDKSGLPSDRFFAERPEGSVSTLKIQRTQQEDSAVYLCASSLAMSGLYGYTFGSGTRLTVV.